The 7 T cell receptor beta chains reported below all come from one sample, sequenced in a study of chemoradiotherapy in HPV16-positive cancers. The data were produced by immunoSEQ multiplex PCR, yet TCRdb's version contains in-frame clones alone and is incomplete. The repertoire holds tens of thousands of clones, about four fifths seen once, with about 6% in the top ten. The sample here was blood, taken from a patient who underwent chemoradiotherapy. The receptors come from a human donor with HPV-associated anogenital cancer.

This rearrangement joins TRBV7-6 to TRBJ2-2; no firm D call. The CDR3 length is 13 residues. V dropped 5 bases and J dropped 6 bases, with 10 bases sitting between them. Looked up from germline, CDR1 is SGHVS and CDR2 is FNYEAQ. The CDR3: CASSPRLAGELFF. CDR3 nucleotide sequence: TGTGCCAGCAGCCCCAGGTTGGCCGGGGAGCTGTTTTTT.

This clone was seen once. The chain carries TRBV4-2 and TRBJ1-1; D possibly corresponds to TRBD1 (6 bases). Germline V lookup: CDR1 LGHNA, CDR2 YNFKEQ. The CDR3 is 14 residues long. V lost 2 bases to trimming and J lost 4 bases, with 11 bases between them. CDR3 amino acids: CASSQTGLSTEAFF. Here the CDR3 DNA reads TGTGCCAGCAGCCAAACAGGGCTGAGCACTGAAGCTTTCTTT.

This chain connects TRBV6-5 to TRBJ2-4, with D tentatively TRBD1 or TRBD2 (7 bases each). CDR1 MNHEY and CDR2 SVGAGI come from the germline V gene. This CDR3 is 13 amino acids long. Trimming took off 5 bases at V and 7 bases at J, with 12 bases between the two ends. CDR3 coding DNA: TGTGCCAGCAGTAGCGGGACAGCTAACATTCAGTACTTC. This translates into CASSSGTANIQYF.

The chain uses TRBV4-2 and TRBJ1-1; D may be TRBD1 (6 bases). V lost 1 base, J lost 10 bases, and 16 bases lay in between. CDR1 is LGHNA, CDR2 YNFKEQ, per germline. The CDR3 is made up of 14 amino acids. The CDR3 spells CASSQGRTDLSAFF. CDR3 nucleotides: TGTGCCAGCAGCCAAGGACGGACAGACCTCTCAGCTTTCTTT.

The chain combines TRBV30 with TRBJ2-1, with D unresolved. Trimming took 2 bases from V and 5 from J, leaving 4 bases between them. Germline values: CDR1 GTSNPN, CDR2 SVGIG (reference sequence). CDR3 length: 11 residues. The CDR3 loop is CAWSLDNEQFF. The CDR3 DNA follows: TGTGCCTGGAGTCTAGACAATGAGCAGTTCTTC.

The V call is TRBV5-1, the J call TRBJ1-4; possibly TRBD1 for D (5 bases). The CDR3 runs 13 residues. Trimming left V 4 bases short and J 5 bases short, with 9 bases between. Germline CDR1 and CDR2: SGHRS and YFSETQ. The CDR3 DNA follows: TGCGCCAGCAGCATAAACAGGAATGAAAAACTGTTTTTT. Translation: CASSINRNEKLFF.

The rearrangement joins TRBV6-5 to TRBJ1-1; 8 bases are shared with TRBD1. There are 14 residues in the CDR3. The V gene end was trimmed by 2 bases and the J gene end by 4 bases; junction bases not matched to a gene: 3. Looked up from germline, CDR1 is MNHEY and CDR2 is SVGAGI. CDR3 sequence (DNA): TGTGCCAGCAGTTACGATGACAGGGGCACTGAAGCTTTCTTT. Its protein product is CASSYDDRGTEAFF.